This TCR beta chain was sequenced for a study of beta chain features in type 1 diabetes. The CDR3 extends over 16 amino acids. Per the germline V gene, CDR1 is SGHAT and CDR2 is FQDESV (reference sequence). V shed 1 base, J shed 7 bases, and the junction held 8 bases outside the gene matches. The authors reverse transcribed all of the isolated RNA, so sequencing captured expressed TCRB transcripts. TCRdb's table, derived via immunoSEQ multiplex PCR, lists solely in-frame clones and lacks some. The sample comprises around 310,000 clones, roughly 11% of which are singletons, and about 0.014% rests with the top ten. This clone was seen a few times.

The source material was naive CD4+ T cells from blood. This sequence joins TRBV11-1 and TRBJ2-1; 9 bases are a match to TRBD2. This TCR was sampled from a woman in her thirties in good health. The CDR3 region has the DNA TGTGCCAGCAGCTTAGGCGTACTAGCGGGCAAAAATGAGCAGTTCTTC. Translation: CASSLGVLAGKNEQFF.